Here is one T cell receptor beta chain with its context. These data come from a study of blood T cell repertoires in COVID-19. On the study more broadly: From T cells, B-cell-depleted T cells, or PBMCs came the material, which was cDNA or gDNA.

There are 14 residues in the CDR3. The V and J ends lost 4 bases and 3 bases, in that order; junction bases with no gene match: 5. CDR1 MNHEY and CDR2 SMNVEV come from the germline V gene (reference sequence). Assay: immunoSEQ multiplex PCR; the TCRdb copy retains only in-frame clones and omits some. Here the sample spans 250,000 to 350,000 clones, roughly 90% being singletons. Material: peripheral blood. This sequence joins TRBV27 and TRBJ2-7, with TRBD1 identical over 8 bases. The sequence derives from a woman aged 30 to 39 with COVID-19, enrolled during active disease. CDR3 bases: TGTGCCAGCAGTTCGACAGGGGCATTCTACGAGCAGTACTTC. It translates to CASSSTGAFYEQYF.